The sequence of this T cell receptor beta chain was determined in a study of identical twins. Only healthy Caucasians were enrolled as donors. Worth noting for this clonotype: Its antigen is unknown.

General study results and limits: Conclusions were drawn cross-sectionally by statistical analysis, without following the same donors.

The CDR3 is 16 residues long. Germline CDR1 KGHSH, CDR2 LQKENI. The V and J ends lost 2 bases and 4 bases, in that order; junction bases with no gene match: 6. A universal primer binding site was introduced by template switching. The final cDNA contained unique molecular identifiers. MiXCR was run by TCRdb on the 5' RACE reads, yielding one entry per CDR3 protein. The sample consists of fewer than 250,000 distinct CDR3 sequences, 5.5% to 7% of them appearing once. This sample was shared with a second study, whose subject was yellow fever vaccine responses in identical twins. That paper notes: Twins' vaccine T cell responses were reported to seem partly convergent and partly personalized.

Sequences were obtained from memory (CD45RO+) T cells sorted from blood. This sequence was found in a woman aged 18-29 years in good health. The rearrangement joins TRBV18 to TRBJ2-2, with 8 positions matching TRBD1. The CDR3 coding sequence is TGTGCCAGCTCACCAATGACAGGGGCTAGCACCGGGGAGCTGTTTTTT. Translating it yields CASSPMTGASTGELFF.